The TCR beta chain described here comes from a study of chemoradiotherapy in HPV16-positive cancers. Findings and limits, study-wide: For HPV16-positive patients, expanding HPV-responsive T cells associated with longer recurrence-free survival.

Remarks on this clone: Antigen unknown.

V gave up 0 bases and J gave up 6 bases; unmatched junction bases: 3. The CDR3 is made up of 14 amino acids. The germline gives CDR1 SGHDN, CDR2 FVKESK. The data were produced by immunoSEQ multiplex PCR, yet TCRdb's version contains in-frame clones alone and is incomplete. The sample has tens of thousands of clones, approximately 90% seen once. Over chemoradiotherapy, repertoires were sampled more than once. This sequence joins TRBV14 and TRBJ2-7; the match to TRBD2 covers 9 bases. The receptor was derived from a human donor with HPV-associated anogenital cancer. The source was blood, collected from a patient who underwent chemoradiotherapy. The CDR3 here is CASSQELAGAEQYF. The CDR3 DNA reads as TGTGCCAGCAGCCAAGAGTTAGCGGGGGCCGAGCAGTACTTC.